These 30 T cell receptor beta chains were all obtained from the same sample, sequenced in a study of CD8+CD57+ T cells in acquired aplastic anemia. Genomic DNA templated the TCR beta VDJ and CDR3 profiling. TCRdb fed the reads into MiXCR, producing one record per CDR3 protein. The table lists 100,000 to 150,000 distinct CDR3 sequences, roughly 50% of them singletons, with 2% to 3% in the top ten. The sequencing sample was made of sorted CD4+, CD8+, or CD8+CD57+ T cells (not recorded which) from PBMCs. These receptor sequences come from a human donor in good health, serving as a control.

Note on this clonotype: Since a much larger clone is just one base distant, this may be a read error. The J gene is TRBJ2-3, the V gene TRBV27, with 8 bases fitting TRBD2. CDR3 length: 17 amino acids. Germline CDR1 is MNHEY and CDR2 is SMNVEV (reference sequence). The junction had 10 bases not matched to a gene; V was cut back by 3 bases and J by 2 bases. The CDR3, as DNA: TGTGCCAGCAGTTTCCGTTCCAGCGGGGGTCCCACAGATACGCAGTATTTT. It is translated as CASSFRSSGGPTDTQYF.

Ten or more counts support this clonotype. The chain's CDR3 is CASSSSPGGQKSYNEQFF. DNA of the CDR3: TGTGCCAGCAGTTCATCACCGGGGGGACAGAAGTCCTACAATGAGCAGTTCTTC. The chain carries TRBV12-3 or TRBV12-4 and TRBJ2-1; D is perhaps TRBD1 or TRBD2 (7 bases each). Trimming left V 4 bases short and J 1 base short, with 20 bases between. This CDR3 has 18 amino acids.

The chain employs TRBV15 and TRBJ2-7; TRBD2 might be the D (6 bases). The CDR3 spans 15 residues. Germline-derived CDR1 and CDR2 are LNHNV and YYDKDF (reference sequence). Trimming cost V 3 bases and J 2 bases, with 14 bases left between them. This CDR3 is CATSSHGTRTYEQYF. CDR3 nucleotide sequence: TGTGCCACCAGCAGCCACGGGACTCGAACCTACGAGCAGTACTTC.

This rearrangement joins TRBV19 to TRBJ1-6, with D uncertain. CDR1 and CDR2 from the germline V gene are LNHDA and SQIVND (reference sequence). The V and J ends lost 6 bases and 10 bases respectively, with 7 bases between them. The CDR3 extends over 11 amino acids. Here the CDR3 reads CASRMGSPLHF. In nucleotides, the CDR3 is TGTGCCAGTAGAATGGGGTCACCCCTCCACTTT. Filled out from reference TRBV19 and TRBJ1-6, the complete variable domain reads DGGITQSPKYLFRKEGQNVTLSCEQNLNHDAMYWYRQDPGQGLRLIYYSQIVNDFQKGDIAEGYSVSREKKESFPLTVTSAQKNPTAFYLCASRMGSPLHFGNGTRLTVT.

This clonotype was picked up a small number of times. The rearrangement joins TRBV24-1 to TRBJ2-5; 9 bases match TRBD1. Unmatched junction bases numbered 5, after V lost 11 bases and J lost 5 bases. This CDR3 is 12 amino acids long. Germline V gene lookup returns CDR1 KGHDR and CDR2 SFDVKD. Written as DNA, the CDR3 is TGTGCCATTGGGACAGGGAGTGAGACCCAGTACTTC. Translation: CAIGTGSETQYF.

The rearrangement uses TRBV10-3 and TRBJ2-7; D may be TRBD1 or TRBD2 (6 bases each). V was pared by 3 bases and J by 0 bases, with 15 bases between. Germline loops: CDR1 ENHRY, CDR2 SYGVKD. The CDR3 totals 16 residues. CDR3 residues: CAISDKGGSISYEQYF. In nucleotides, the CDR3 is TGTGCCATCAGTGATAAGGGGGGCAGCATCTCCTACGAGCAGTACTTC.

The chain employs TRBV13 and TRBJ2-3, with 7 bases fitting TRBD1. Losses at the gene ends were 3 bases for V and 5 bases for J; bases not matched to a gene: 5. Germline values: CDR1 PRHDT, CDR2 FYEKMQ (reference sequence). This CDR3 is 14 amino acids long. CDR3 nucleotide sequence: TGTGCCAGCAGCTTCAGGGGGTTGGGAGATACGCAGTATTTT. It translates to CASSFRGLGDTQYF.

This clonotype showed up just once. The chain recombines TRBV3-1 with TRBJ1-2, with D maybe TRBD1 (5 bases). V gave up 4 bases and J gave up 4 bases, with 13 bases separating them. The CDR3 is 14 residues long. Germline CDR1 is LGHDT and CDR2 is YNNKEL (reference sequence). CDR3 protein: CASSLAVRVYGYTF. DNA of the CDR3: TGTGCCAGCAGCCTGGCGGTCAGGGTCTATGGCTACACCTTC.

The rearrangement uses TRBV10-3 and TRBJ2-7, with 11 positions matching TRBD1. V lost 7 bases to trimming and J lost 3 bases; unmatched junction nucleotides: 11. This CDR3 is built from 16 residues. Germline CDR1 is ENHRY and CDR2 is SYGVKD. The CDR3 sequence: CAIMGGTGGSVYEQYF. CDR3 DNA sequence: TGTGCCATCATGGGCGGGACAGGGGGATCCGTCTACGAGCAGTACTTC.

The V call is TRBV10-3, the J call TRBJ1-1; D remains unclear. Trimming shortened V by 1 base and J by 0 bases, and 12 bases separated the two germline ends. CDR3 length equals 16 residues. The V gene's germline CDR1 is ENHRY and CDR2 SYGVKD. CDR3 residues: CAISEFIGQMNTEAFF. CDR3 coding DNA: TGTGCCATCAGTGAGTTTATAGGGCAGATGAACACTGAAGCTTTCTTT.

This clonotype was detected only once. The chain couples TRBV11-3 to TRBJ2-2; no reliable D call. Germline CDR1 reads SGHNT; CDR2 reads YENEEA. Deletions cut 0 bases from V and 6 bases from J, with 5 bases between. The CDR3 has 13 amino acids. Written as DNA, the CDR3 is TGTGCCAGCAGCTTAGATCTGGCCGGGGAGCTGTTTTTT. Its protein is CASSLDLAGELFF.

This chain links TRBV19 with TRBJ1-5, with TRBD1 identical over 9 bases. V gave up 4 bases and J gave up 6 bases; unmatched junction bases: 10. Looked up from germline, CDR1 is LNHDA and CDR2 is SQIVND (reference sequence). The CDR3 covers 16 residues. The CDR3 nucleotides read TGTGCCAGTAGTACTAGCCGGAGGACAGGGGTTCAGCCCCAGCATTTT. Protein: CASSTSRRTGVQPQHF.

This clonotype showed up just once. One end of the junction varies from germline; a read error may be responsible. CDR3 DNA sequence: TGTGCCAGCAGCCCCAGGGGGGGGCGCAGGTACGAGCAGTACTTT. It encodes CASSPRGGRRYEQYF. V usage is TRBV6-1 and J usage is TRBJ2-7, with D perhaps being TRBD1 or TRBD2 (7 bases each). Germline CDR1 MNHNS, CDR2 SASEGT. The CDR3 is 15 amino acids.

This clonotype has ten or more counts. The J gene is TRBJ2-5, the V gene TRBV7-2; 11 bases match TRBD2. V lost 9 bases, J lost 5 bases, and 5 bases stayed unmatched. The CDR3 totals 13 residues. Germline CDR1 SGHTA, CDR2 FQGNSA. The CDR3 DNA is TGTGCCAGTAGTCTAGCGGGGGGCGAGACCCAGTACTTC. Protein product: CASSLAGGETQYF. Full variable domain (rest looked up from reference TRBV7-2 and TRBJ2-5): GAGVSQSPSNKVTEKGKDVELRCDPISGHTALYWYRQSLGQGLEFLIYFQGNSAPDKSGLPSDRFSAERTGGSVSTLTIQRTQQEDSAVYLCASSLAGGETQYFGPGTRLLVL.

Many counts were recorded for this clonotype. Sequence at one end of the junction differs from germline and may be a read error. The V and J genes are TRBV12-3 or TRBV12-4 and TRBJ2-5, with 8 bases identical to TRBD2. The length of the CDR3 is 14 residues. CDR3 DNA sequence: TGTGCCAGCAAGTTGTCGGGGGGGCAAGAGGCCCAGTACTTC. Translating it yields CASKLSGGQEAQYF.

V and J are TRBV29-1 and TRBJ2-7, with 9 bases aligning to TRBD2. V dropped 0 bases and J dropped 0; count of bases not matched to a gene: 6. Germline V gives CDR1 SQVTM, CDR2 ANQGSEA. The CDR3 has 16 residues. The CDR3 DNA follows: TGCAGCGTTGAAGATACCGTTAGCGGGAGCTCCTACGAGCAGTACTTC. Protein sequence: CSVEDTVSGSSYEQYF.

In this sample, this clonotype turned up once. This may arise from a read error, as a much more abundant clone is one base away. The V and J genes are TRBV4-3 and TRBJ1-4; tentative D call: TRBD1 (6 bases). Germline CDR1 is LGHNA and CDR2 is YSLEER. CDR3 size: 17 residues. Written as DNA, the CDR3 is TGCGCCAGCAGCCAAGATCGTGACAGGCTCCTTAATGAAAAACTGGTTTTT. This codes for CASSQDRDRLLNEKLVF.

This clonotype was recorded at least ten times. The J gene is TRBJ2-1, the V gene TRBV11-2; 7 nucleotides agree with TRBD1. Germline lookup yields CDR1 SGHAT and CDR2 FQNNGV. Unmatched junction bases numbered 9, after V lost 6 bases and J lost 4 bases. The CDR3 is 15 residues long. The CDR3 DNA reads TGTGCCAGCAGTTACGGACAGGTAGCTTACAATGAGCAGTTCTTC. This translates into CASSYGQVAYNEQFF.

This clonotype was recorded many times. The gene calls are TRBV7-9 and TRBJ2-1; D uncertain. CDR1 is SEHNR, CDR2 FQNEAQ, per germline (reference sequence). The CDR3 length is 16 residues. The V end lost 5 bases, the J end lost 3 bases, and 17 bases lay between the germline ends. CDR3 sequence (DNA): TGTGCCAGCAGCCCCGGGTATGGGTGGGACTACAATGAGCAGTTCTTC. Its protein is CASSPGYGWDYNEQFF.

The chain links TRBV12-3 or TRBV12-4 to TRBJ2-7; 9 bases line up with TRBD1. This CDR3 contains 13 residues. V shed 5 bases and J 5 bases; nucleotides not matched to a gene: 4. CDR3 in DNA: TGTGCCAGCAGTCCACACAGGGGGCACGAGCAGTACTTC. It yields the protein CASSPHRGHEQYF.

The chain is built from TRBV2 and TRBJ1-1, with no clear D. Germline V gene lookup returns CDR1 SNHLY and CDR2 FYNNEI. Trimming stripped 2 bases from V and 1 base from J, with 8 bases between. This CDR3 has 14 residues. The CDR3 nucleotides are TGTGCCAGCAGTGAAATGAAGGGGAACACTGAAGCTTTCTTT. Protein sequence: CASSEMKGNTEAFF.

As regards this clonotype: At one of its ends the junction is not consistent with the germline gene, which may arise from a read error. CDR3 amino acids: CASSLILTPNTMYF. The DNA for the CDR3 is TGTGCCAGCAGCCTGATACTGACTCCAAACACCATGTATTTT. V usage is TRBV7-2 and J usage is TRBJ1-3; no definite D call. Looked up from germline, CDR1 is SGHTA and CDR2 is FQGNSA. The CDR3 spans 14 residues.

Of note for this clonotype: An end of the junction differs from the germline gene, which may be a read error. The J gene is TRBJ2-1, the V gene TRBV11-1, with 10 bases lining up with TRBD1. Per the germline V gene, CDR1 is SGHAT and CDR2 is FQDESV (reference sequence). CDR3 length: 16 residues. CDR3 coding DNA: TGTGCCAGCAGCTTAAAGTCCGGGACAGGGGTCAATGAGCGGTTCTTC. Amino acids: CASSLKSGTGVNERFF.

CDR3 sequence (DNA): TGTGCCAGCAGCTTTACGGGGGTGGTCCTTGGCGAGCAGTACTTC. Translated, it gives CASSFTGVVLGEQYF. This sequence joins TRBV5-4 and TRBJ2-7, with D possibly being TRBD2 (6 bases). CDR1 is SGHNT, CDR2 YYREEE, per germline (reference sequence). CDR3 length: 15 residues. V gave up 2 bases and J gave up 6 bases, with 18 bases separating them.

This clonotype has a handful of counts. The chain combines TRBV10-3 with TRBJ2-7, with TRBD1 matching over 9 bases. The CDR3 sequence is 14 residues long. J gave up 3 bases and V 3 bases, and 3 bases lay outside the gene matches. Per the germline V gene, CDR1 is ENHRY and CDR2 is SYGVKD. CDR3 region: CAISDQTGGYEQYF. The CDR3 bases are TGTGCCATCAGTGACCAGACAGGGGGCTACGAGCAGTACTTC.

By share, this clonotype counts as medium-sized. Here the CDR3 reads CASSRDESPLHF. Written as DNA, the CDR3 is TGTGCCAGCAGCCGGGATGAGTCACCCCTCCACTTT. The genes are TRBV7-9 and TRBJ1-6; D is uncertain. The CDR3 extends over 12 amino acids. V gave up 5 bases and J gave up 10 bases, with 9 bases separating them. In germline, CDR1 is SEHNR, CDR2 FQNEAQ (reference sequence).

This clonotype has a handful of counts. A much larger clone is a single base away; this may be a read error. The CDR3 sequence: CASSYSIGAYEQYF. CDR3 DNA sequence: TGTGCCAGCAGTTACTCGATAGGGGCCTACGAGCAGTACTTC. The chain recombines TRBV6-5 with TRBJ2-7; D is perhaps TRBD1 (5 bases). CDR3 length equals 14 residues. The germline V and J ends were trimmed by 0 bases and 2 bases, with 8 bases remaining between them. The germline V gene encodes CDR1 MNHEY and CDR2 SVGAGI.

V usage is TRBV6-1 and J usage is TRBJ1-5; a weak D match, TRBD1 (6 bases). The V gene lost 8 bases and the J gene lost 7 bases, with 18 bases spanning the gap. Germline CDR1 MNHNS, CDR2 SASEGT. The CDR3 runs 14 residues. The CDR3 protein is CASEFDRRGQPQHF. CDR3 nucleotides: TGTGCCAGCGAATTCGACAGGCGGGGGCAGCCCCAGCATTTT.

This clonotype has at least ten counts. The gene calls are TRBV10-3 and TRBJ1-6; 8 positions agree with TRBD1. J gave up 9 bases and V 5 bases, and 9 bases lay outside the gene matches. From germline, CDR1 is ENHRY and CDR2 SYGVKD. This CDR3 has 15 residues. The chain's CDR3 is CAISPGTGVFSPLHF. DNA of the CDR3: TGTGCCATCAGTCCAGGGACAGGAGTATTTTCACCCCTCCACTTT.

The chain uses TRBV10-3 and TRBJ1-2; tentatively, D is TRBD1 (5 bases). The germline gives CDR1 ENHRY, CDR2 SYGVKD. This CDR3 comprises 16 residues. Trimming stripped 3 bases from V and 12 bases from J, with 26 bases between. The CDR3 sequence is CAISDPLSRGNSGNTF. The CDR3 region has the DNA TGTGCCATCAGTGACCCCCTATCTCGGGGCAACTCTGGAAACACCTTC.